The T cell receptor (beta chain) under discussion was sequenced for a study of graft-versus-host responses after intestinal transplantation. Study-level background: Multivisceral, liver-intestinal, or isolated intestinal transplants were received by the recipients. Following induction with anti-thymocyte globulin, all recipients were given tacrolimus and steroids for two to three years.

The sample holds a few counts of this clone. Its antigen is still unknown. Study findings and constraints: Researchers found GvH clones in recipient marrow, and some showed up first in ileum or blood.

Measured with immunoSEQ multiplex PCR; TCRdb has only the in-frame clones, and not every one. This sample carries tens of thousands of clones, approximately 89% of them seen once, and the ten largest clones take less than 0.45%. The sample in question was unstimulated CD4+ T cells sorted from spleen or lymph node cells, obtained before transplant. The receptor comes from a human donor who was the organ donor for an intestinal transplant.

This CDR3 reads CAWSRGGAADTIYF. The DNA of the CDR3 is TGTGCCTGGAGCCGCGGGGGGGCGGCGGACACCATATATTTT. The chain carries TRBV30 and TRBJ1-3; perhaps TRBD1 as D (6 bases). The CDR3 length is 14 residues. V lost 3 bases to trimming and J lost 8 bases, with 17 bases between them. Germline CDR1 reads GTSNPN; CDR2 reads SVGIG (reference sequence).